This T cell receptor beta chain was captured by sequencing in a study of blood T cell repertoires in COVID-19. About the study: Both acute and convalescent COVID-19 samples were obtained from the United States, Italy and Spain. T cells, B-cell-depleted T cells, or PBMCs supplied cDNA or gDNA.

This CDR3 spans 13 amino acids. Germline V gives CDR1 LGHDT, CDR2 YNNKEL (reference sequence). The V gene lost 3 bases and the J gene lost 1 base, with 6 bases spanning the gap. Study processing details: It was from reference gene primer amplification that nucleated cell counts were estimated. Libraries were prepared by immunoSEQ multiplex PCR; TCRdb keeps only in-frame clonotypes and omits some of them. The V and J calls and the clone size are those of that table, but D and trimming were determined from the DNA. This table has about 250,000 clones, more than 75% appearing once. This clonotype originated in a woman in her sixties or seventies who had recovered from COVID-19. The sequencing sample was made of peripheral blood. V and J are TRBV3-1 (or the pseudogene TRBV3-2) and TRBJ1-2; no clear D gene. The CDR3 sequence: CASSHQVNYGYTF. CDR3 bases: TGTGCCAGCAGCCACCAGGTTAACTATGGCTACACCTTC.